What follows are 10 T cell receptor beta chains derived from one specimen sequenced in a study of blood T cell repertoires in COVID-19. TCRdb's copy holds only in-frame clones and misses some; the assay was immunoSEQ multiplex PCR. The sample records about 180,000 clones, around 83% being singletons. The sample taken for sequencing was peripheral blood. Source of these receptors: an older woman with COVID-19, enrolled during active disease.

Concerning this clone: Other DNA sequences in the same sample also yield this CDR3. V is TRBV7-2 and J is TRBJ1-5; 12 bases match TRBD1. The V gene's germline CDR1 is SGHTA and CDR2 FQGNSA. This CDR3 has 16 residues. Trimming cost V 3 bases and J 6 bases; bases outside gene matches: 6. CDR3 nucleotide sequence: TGTGCCAGCAGCTTCTTGGGACAGGGGGCAAGTCAGCCCCAGCATTTT. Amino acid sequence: CASSFLGQGASQPQHF.

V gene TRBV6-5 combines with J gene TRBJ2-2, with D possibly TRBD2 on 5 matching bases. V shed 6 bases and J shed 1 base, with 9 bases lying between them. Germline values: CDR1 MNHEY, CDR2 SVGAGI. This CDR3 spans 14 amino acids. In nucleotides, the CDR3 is TGTGCCAGCAGACGGGGAGAGAACACCGGGGAGCTGTTTTTT. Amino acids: CASRRGENTGELFF.

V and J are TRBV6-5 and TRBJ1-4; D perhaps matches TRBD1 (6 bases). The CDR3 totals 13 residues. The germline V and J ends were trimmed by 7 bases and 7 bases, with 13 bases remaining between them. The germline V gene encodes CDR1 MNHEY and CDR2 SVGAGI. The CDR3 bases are TGTGCCAGCACCACGGGACAAGGTGAAAAACTGTTTTTT. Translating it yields CASTTGQGEKLFF.

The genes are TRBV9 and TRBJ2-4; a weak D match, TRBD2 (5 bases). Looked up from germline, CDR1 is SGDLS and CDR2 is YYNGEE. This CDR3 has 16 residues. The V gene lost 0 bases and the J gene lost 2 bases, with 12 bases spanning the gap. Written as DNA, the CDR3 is TGTGCCAGCAGCGTAGAGGTGAGGGAACCCAAAAACATTCAGTACTTC. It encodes CASSVEVREPKNIQYF.

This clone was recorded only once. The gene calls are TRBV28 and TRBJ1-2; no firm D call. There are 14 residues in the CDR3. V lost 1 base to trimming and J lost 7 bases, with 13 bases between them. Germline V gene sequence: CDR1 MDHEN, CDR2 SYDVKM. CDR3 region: CASSLYRKEGGYTF. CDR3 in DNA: TGTGCCAGCAGTTTATACAGAAAGGAGGGTGGCTACACCTTC.

CDR3 loop: CASSGGGAGDTQYF. CDR3 nucleotides: TGTGCCAGCAGTGGTGGGGGGGCCGGAGATACGCAGTATTTT. The chain employs TRBV25-1 and TRBJ2-3, with a possible D match to TRBD2 (7 bases). Looked up from germline, CDR1 is MGHDK and CDR2 is SYGVNS. There are 14 residues in the CDR3. V lost 4 bases and J 5 bases, leaving 13 bases between the germline ends.

The CDR3 region is CASSIGVRGIPPYEQYF. As DNA, the CDR3 is TGTGCCAGTAGTATTGGGGTTCGGGGAATCCCCCCCTACGAGCAGTACTTC. This rearrangement joins TRBV19 to TRBJ2-7, with D maybe TRBD2 (5 bases). Trimming shortened V by 3 bases and J by 2 bases, and 20 bases separated the two germline ends. This CDR3 has 17 residues. Germline V CDR1 and CDR2: LNHDA, SQIVND (reference sequence).

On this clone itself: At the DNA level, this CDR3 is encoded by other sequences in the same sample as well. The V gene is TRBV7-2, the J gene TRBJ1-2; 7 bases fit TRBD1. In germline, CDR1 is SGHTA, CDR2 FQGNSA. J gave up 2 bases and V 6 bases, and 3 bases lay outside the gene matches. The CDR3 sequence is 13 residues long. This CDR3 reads CASSPDRNYGYTF. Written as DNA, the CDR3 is TGTGCCAGCAGTCCGGACAGGAACTATGGCTACACCTTC.

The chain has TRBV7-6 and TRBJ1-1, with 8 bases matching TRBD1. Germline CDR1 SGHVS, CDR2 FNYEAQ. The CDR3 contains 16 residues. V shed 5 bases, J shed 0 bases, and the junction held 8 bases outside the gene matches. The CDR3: CASSRGRGPLNTEAFF. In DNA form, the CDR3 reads TGTGCCAGCAGCCGGGGCAGGGGGCCGTTGAACACTGAAGCTTTCTTT.

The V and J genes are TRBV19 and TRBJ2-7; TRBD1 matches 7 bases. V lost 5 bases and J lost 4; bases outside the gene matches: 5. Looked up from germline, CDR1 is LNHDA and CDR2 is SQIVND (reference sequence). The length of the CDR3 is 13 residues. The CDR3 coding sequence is TGTGCCAGTAGTGTCGGGACAGAGTACGAGCAGTACTTC. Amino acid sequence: CASSVGTEYEQYF.